The subject of this entry is one T cell receptor beta chain. The antigen remains undetermined. The data were taken from a study of T cell responses to AZD1222 COVID-19 vaccine. The data were produced by immunoSEQ multiplex PCR, yet TCRdb's version contains in-frame clones alone and is incomplete. Altogether roughly 120,000 clones are present, about four fifths being singletons, with the ten largest covering about 9.5%. In germline, CDR1 is SGHTA, CDR2 FQGNSA. The CDR3 runs to 14 residues. Trimming removed 5 bases from V and 5 bases from J; junction bases left unmatched: 7. Points from the study as a whole: Sampling that yielded the repertoires occurred only after the peak T cell response. Baseline serology detected seropositivity in only six or seven AZD1222 recipients. Reports indicate that nearly half of spike-specific TCRs are directed at unmutated variant regions. Spike-specific TCRs gained breadth and depth after people received two AZD1222 doses.

The sequence was collected from an adult in good health. Source: peripheral blood, taken on day 0 of AZD1222 vaccination. The V call is TRBV7-2, the J call TRBJ2-5, with TRBD2 matching over 8 bases. The CDR3: CASSPAGVRETQYF. Here the CDR3 DNA reads TGTGCCAGCAGCCCAGCGGGAGTCCGGGAGACCCAGTACTTC.